The 2 T cell receptor beta chains below all came from one sample that was sequenced in a study of T cell responses to AZD1222 COVID-19 vaccine. Measured with immunoSEQ multiplex PCR; TCRdb has only the in-frame clones, and not every one. Among 180,000 or so clones, approximately 90% were seen once, and the ten largest hold 3.5% to 5.5%. Material: peripheral blood, obtained 28 days after the second dose of the MenACWY control vaccine. The receptors were gathered from an adult who received the MenACWY meningococcal vaccine as a control.

The V gene is TRBV7-2, the J gene TRBJ1-6; D call uncertain. Germline CDR1 reads SGHTA; CDR2 reads FQGNSA. The CDR3 totals 17 residues. The ends were cut back, 1 base at V and 3 bases at J, with 13 bases in the middle. The CDR3 nucleotides are TGTGCCAGCAGCTTAGTCGCCTTCTCAGACTATAATTCACCCCTCCACTTT. Its translation: CASSLVAFSDYNSPLHF.

The chain links TRBV3-1 (or the pseudogene TRBV3-2) to TRBJ2-3, with TRBD2 as a possible D gene (6 bases). Germline lookup yields CDR1 LGHDT and CDR2 YNNKEL (reference sequence). V lost 1 base, J lost 4 bases, and 18 bases lay in between. The CDR3 is 17 amino acids. The CDR3 nucleotides are TGTGCCAGCAGCCAAGGCGTTAGCGGAGGTGGGGCAGATACGCAGTATTTT. As protein: CASSQGVSGGGADTQYF.